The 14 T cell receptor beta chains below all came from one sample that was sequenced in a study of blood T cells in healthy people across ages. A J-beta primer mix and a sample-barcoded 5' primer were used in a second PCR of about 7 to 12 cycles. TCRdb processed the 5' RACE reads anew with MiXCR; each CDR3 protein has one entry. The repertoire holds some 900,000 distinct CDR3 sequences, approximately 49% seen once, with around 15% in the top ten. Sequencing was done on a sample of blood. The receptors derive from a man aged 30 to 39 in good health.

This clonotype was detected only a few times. The CDR3 reads CASSSFGTGVYNEQFF. CDR3 sequence (DNA): TGCGCCAGCAGCTCTTTCGGGACAGGGGTCTACAATGAGCAGTTCTTC. The genes are TRBV5-1 and TRBJ2-1, with TRBD1 matching over 10 bases. Germline CDR1 is SGHRS and CDR2 is YFSETQ. The CDR3 runs to 16 residues. The junction had 6 bases not matched to a gene; V was cut back by 3 bases and J by 3 bases.

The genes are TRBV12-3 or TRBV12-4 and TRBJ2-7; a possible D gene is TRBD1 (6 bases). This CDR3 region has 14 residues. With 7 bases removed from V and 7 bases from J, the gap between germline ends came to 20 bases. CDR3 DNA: TGTGCCAGCACCCTATTACAGGGATACAATGAGCAGTACTTC. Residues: CASTLLQGYNEQYF.

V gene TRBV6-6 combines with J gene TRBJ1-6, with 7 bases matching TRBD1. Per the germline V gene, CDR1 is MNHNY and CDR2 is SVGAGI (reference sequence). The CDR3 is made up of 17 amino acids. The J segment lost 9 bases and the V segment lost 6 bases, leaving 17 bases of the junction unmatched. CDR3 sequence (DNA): TGTGCCAGCAGGCATCCCCGCGACAGGGTCAAGGGTTCACCCCTCCACTTT. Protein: CASRHPRDRVKGSPLHF.

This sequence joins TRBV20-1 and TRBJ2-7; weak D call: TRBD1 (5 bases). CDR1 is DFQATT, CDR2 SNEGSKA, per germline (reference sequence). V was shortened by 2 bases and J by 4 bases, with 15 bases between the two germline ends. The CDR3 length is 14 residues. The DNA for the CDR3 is TGCAGTGCTAGAAGCCAGGGCAGGGTATACGAGCAGTACTTC. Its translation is CSARSQGRVYEQYF.

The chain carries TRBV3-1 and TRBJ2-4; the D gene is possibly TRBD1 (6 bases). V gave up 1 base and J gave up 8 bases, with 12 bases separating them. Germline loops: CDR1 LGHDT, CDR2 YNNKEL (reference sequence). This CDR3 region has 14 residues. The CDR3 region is CASSQGGPGDIQYF. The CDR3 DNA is TGTGCCAGCAGCCAAGGTGGCCCAGGGGACATTCAGTACTTC.

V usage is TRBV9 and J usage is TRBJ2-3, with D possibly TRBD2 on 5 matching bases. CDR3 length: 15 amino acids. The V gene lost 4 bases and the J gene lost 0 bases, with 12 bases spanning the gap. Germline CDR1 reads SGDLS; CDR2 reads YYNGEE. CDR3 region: CASSIRETSTDTQYF. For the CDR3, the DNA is TGTGCCAGCAGCATTAGGGAGACTAGCACAGATACGCAGTATTTT. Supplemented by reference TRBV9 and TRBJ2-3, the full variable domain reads DSGVTQTPKHLITATGQRVTLRCSPRSGDLSVYWYQQSLDQGLQFLIQYYNGEERAKGNILERFSAQQFPDLHSELNLSSLELGDSALYFCASSIRETSTDTQYFGPGTRLTVL.

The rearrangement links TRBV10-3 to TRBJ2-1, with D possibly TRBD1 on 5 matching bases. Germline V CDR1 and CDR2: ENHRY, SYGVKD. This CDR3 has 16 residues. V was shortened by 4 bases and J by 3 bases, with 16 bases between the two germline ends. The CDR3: CAISVTGAYFYNEQFF. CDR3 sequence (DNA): TGTGCCATCAGTGTTACTGGGGCCTATTTCTACAATGAGCAGTTCTTC.

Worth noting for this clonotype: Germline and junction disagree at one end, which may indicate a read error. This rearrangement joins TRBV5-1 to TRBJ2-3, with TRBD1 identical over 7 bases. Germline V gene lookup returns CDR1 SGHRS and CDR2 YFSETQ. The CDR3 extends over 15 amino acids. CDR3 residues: CTSSPRTGITDTQYF. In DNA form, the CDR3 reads TGCACCAGCAGCCCACGGACAGGAATCACAGATACGCAGTATTTT.

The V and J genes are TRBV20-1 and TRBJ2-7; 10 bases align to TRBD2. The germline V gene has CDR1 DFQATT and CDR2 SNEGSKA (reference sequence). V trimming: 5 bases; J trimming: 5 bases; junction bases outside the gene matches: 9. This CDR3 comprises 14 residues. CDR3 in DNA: TGCAGTGCTCTACCCATAGCGGGGGGCCACGAGCAGTACTTC. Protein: CSALPIAGGHEQYF.

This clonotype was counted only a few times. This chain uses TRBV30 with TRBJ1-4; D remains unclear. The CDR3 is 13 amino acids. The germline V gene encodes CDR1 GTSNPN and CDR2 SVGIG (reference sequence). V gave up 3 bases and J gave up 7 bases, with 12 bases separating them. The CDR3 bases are TGTGCCTGGAGCGGGAGCTCGAGTGAAAAACTGTTTTTT. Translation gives CAWSGSSSEKLFF.

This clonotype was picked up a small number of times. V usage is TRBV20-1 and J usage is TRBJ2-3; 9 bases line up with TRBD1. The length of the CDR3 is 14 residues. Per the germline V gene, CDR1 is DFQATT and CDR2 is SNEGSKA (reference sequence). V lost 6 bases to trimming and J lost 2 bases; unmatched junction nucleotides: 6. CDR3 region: CSAEGQGNTDTQYF. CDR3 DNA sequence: TGCAGTGCGGAGGGACAGGGAAACACAGATACGCAGTATTTT.

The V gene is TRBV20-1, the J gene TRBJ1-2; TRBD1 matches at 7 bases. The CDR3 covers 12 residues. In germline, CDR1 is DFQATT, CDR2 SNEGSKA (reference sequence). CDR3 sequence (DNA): TGCAGCCAGGGGGGAGGTTCTAGAGGGTACACCTTC. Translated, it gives CSQGGGSRGYTF.

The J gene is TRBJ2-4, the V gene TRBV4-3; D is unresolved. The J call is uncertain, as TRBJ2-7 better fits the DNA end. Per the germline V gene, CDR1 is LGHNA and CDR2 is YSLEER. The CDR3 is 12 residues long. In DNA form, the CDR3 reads TGCGCCAGCAGCCAGCCTCTGGGCGAGCAGTACTTC. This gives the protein CASSQPLGEQYF.

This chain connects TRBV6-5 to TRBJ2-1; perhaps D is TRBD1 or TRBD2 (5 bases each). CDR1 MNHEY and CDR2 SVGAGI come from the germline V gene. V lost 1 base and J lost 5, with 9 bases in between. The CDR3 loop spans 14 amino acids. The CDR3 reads CASSYFGGNNEQFF. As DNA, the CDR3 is TGTGCCAGCAGTTACTTTGGGGGAAACAATGAGCAGTTCTTC.